This T cell receptor (beta chain) was documented in a study of cytomegalovirus exposure and HLA in healthy donors. Researchers ran the PCR with 60 Vbeta and 13 Jbeta primers. TCRdb keeps only in-frame clones here, not all; method: immunoSEQ multiplex PCR. This sample has approximately 220,000 clones, with 82% found just once. The CDR3 contains 13 residues. Germline loops: CDR1 SGHDT, CDR2 YYEEEE. V was shortened by 0 bases and J by 4 bases, with 7 bases between the two germline ends. Although they were nominally healthy when sampled, donors likely had unrecorded immune exposures. The TCR comes from a man in his forties or fifties in good health and CMV-seropositive. Sample: PBMCs. The chain is built from TRBV5-6 and TRBJ1-2; unclear D gene. In DNA form, the CDR3 reads TGTGCCAGCAGCTTGGCCCAGGCCTATGGCTACACCTTC. It translates to CASSLAQAYGYTF.